Listed below are T cell receptor beta chains from one sample, sequenced in a study of identical twins. MiXCR, applied by TCRdb to the 5' RACE reads, yields one record per CDR3 protein. The table has about 890,000 distinct CDR3 sequences, around 12% seen once. This sample was shared with a second study, whose subject was yellow fever vaccine responses in identical twins.

What was sequenced was PBMCs. The source of these receptors is a woman aged 18-35 years in good health. The CDR3 runs from the conserved cysteine through the conserved F or W. D genes are given only for firm matches. The size of a clone is reported for some rows only, either as once, few or many, or as a class for expanded clones.

v_gene: TRBV5-1
j_gene: TRBJ2-7
d_gene: .
abundance: many
CDR3nt: TGCGCCAGCAGCTTGGAAAGGCAGGCTAGCTCCGAGCAGTACTTC
CDR3aa: CASSLERQASSEQYF

v_gene: TRBV3-1
j_gene: TRBJ2-3
d_gene: TRBD1
abundance: few
CDR3nt: TGTGCCAGCAGCCAACCAGGTTTGACAGGGATGGGAGATACGCAGTATTTT
CDR3aa: CASSQPGLTGMGDTQYF

v_gene: TRBV6-1
j_gene: TRBJ1-1
d_gene: .
abundance: .
CDR3nt: TGTGCCAGCAGTGAAGAAGTCCCAGCCCGCGCTGAAGCTTTCTTT
CDR3aa: CASSEEVPARAEAFF

v_gene: TRBV5-6
j_gene: TRBJ2-2
d_gene: .
abundance: many
CDR3nt: TGTGCCAGCAGTCACCGGGTCGGGGAGCTGTTTTTT
CDR3aa: CASSHRVGELFF

v_gene: TRBV7-9
j_gene: TRBJ2-3
d_gene: .
abundance: .
CDR3nt: TGTGCCACCCATTCGCTCGGCACAGATACGCAGTATTTT
CDR3aa: CATHSLGTDTQYF

v_gene: TRBV12-3/TRBV12-4
j_gene: TRBJ2-5
d_gene: TRBD2
abundance: few
CDR3nt: TGTGCCAGCAGTACCCTGTCGAGGGGAGGGCCCCAGTACTTC
CDR3aa: CASSTLSRGGPQYF

v_gene: TRBV3-1
j_gene: TRBJ2-5
d_gene: .
abundance: many
CDR3nt: TGTGCCAGCAAACAAGGACCGGGAGAGACCCAGTACTTC
CDR3aa: CASKQGPGETQYF

v_gene: TRBV3-1
j_gene: TRBJ2-1
d_gene: TRBD2
abundance: few
CDR3nt: TGTGCCAGCAGCCAAGGTCTAGCGGGAGACTATGAGCAGTTCTTC
CDR3aa: CASSQGLAGDYEQFF

v_gene: TRBV11-1
j_gene: TRBJ2-3
d_gene: .
abundance: few
CDR3nt: TGTGCCAGCAGCTTAGTGGGTCTCGGACGCACAGATACGCAGTATTTT
CDR3aa: CASSLVGLGRTDTQYF

v_gene: TRBV20-1
j_gene: TRBJ2-3
d_gene: TRBD2
abundance: .
CDR3nt: TGCAGTGTTAGAACCGGACTAGTTAGCACAGATACGCAGTATTTT
CDR3aa: CSVRTGLVSTDTQYF

v_gene: TRBV12-3/TRBV12-4
j_gene: TRBJ2-5
d_gene: .
abundance: .
CDR3nt: TGTGCCAGCAGAGGGAGGGGGACAGGACAAGAGACCCAGTACTTC
CDR3aa: CASRGRGTGQETQYF

v_gene: TRBV5-1
j_gene: TRBJ1-2
d_gene: .
abundance: .
CDR3nt: TGCGCCAGCAGCTCAGGGCCGAACTATGGCTACACCTTC
CDR3aa: CASSSGPNYGYTF

v_gene: TRBV7-3
j_gene: TRBJ1-1
d_gene: .
abundance: many
CDR3nt: TGTGCCAGCAGCTTAACACATGAGGCTGGGACTGAAGCTTTCTTT
CDR3aa: CASSLTHEAGTEAFF

v_gene: TRBV20-1
j_gene: TRBJ2-1
d_gene: .
abundance: .
CDR3nt: TGCAGTGCTAGTAGGGGGGGGACATTCAATGAGCAGTTCTTC
CDR3aa: CSASRGGTFNEQFF

v_gene: TRBV7-8
j_gene: TRBJ2-7
d_gene: .
abundance: few
CDR3nt: TGTGCCAGCAGCTCCAACCAACAGGGATTATACGAGCAGTACTTC
CDR3aa: CASSSNQQGLYEQYF

v_gene: TRBV6-2/TRBV6-3
j_gene: TRBJ2-3
d_gene: TRBD2
abundance: few
CDR3nt: TGTGCCAGCAGCCGAGGACTAGCGGGAGTATCAGATACGCAGTATTTT
CDR3aa: CASSRGLAGVSDTQYF

v_gene: TRBV4-1
j_gene: TRBJ1-1
d_gene: .
abundance: .
CDR3nt: TGCGCCAGCAGCCAAGGAGTGCGGGGTAGGCGGGTTGAAGCTTTCTTT
CDR3aa: CASSQGVRGRRVEAFF

v_gene: TRBV24-1
j_gene: TRBJ1-2
d_gene: TRBD1
abundance: .
CDR3nt: TGTGCCACCAGTGAAGGACAGGGGGCTTTCTATGGCTACACCTTC
CDR3aa: CATSEGQGAFYGYTF

v_gene: TRBV5-4
j_gene: TRBJ2-1
d_gene: .
abundance: few
CDR3nt: TGTGCCAGCAGCTCAAAAGGACTATATGAGCAGTTCTTC
CDR3aa: CASSSKGLYEQFF

v_gene: TRBV7-3
j_gene: TRBJ2-3
d_gene: TRBD2
abundance: few
CDR3nt: TGTGCCAGCAGTCGTGGACTAGCGGGAGGGCTAAGCACAGATACGCAGTATTTT
CDR3aa: CASSRGLAGGLSTDTQYF

v_gene: TRBV5-1
j_gene: TRBJ2-3
d_gene: .
abundance: .
CDR3nt: TGCGCCAGCAGCTTGGGGACACCATCTAGCACAGATACGCAGTATTTT
CDR3aa: CASSLGTPSSTDTQYF

v_gene: TRBV5-1
j_gene: TRBJ2-5
d_gene: .
abundance: .
CDR3nt: TGCGCCAGCAGCTTTCCCCTTAGGGGCCAAGAGACCCAGTACTTC
CDR3aa: CASSFPLRGQETQYF

v_gene: TRBV7-6
j_gene: TRBJ2-2
d_gene: .
abundance: .
CDR3nt: TGTGCCAGCAGAACCGGGACCGAGAACACCGGGGAGCTGTTTTTT
CDR3aa: CASRTGTENTGELFF

v_gene: TRBV5-1
j_gene: TRBJ2-5
d_gene: .
abundance: many
CDR3nt: TGCGCCAGCAGCTTGGAAGCCGAGACCCAGTACTTC
CDR3aa: CASSLEAETQYF

v_gene: TRBV11-2
j_gene: TRBJ2-2
d_gene: .
abundance: many
CDR3nt: TGTGCCAGCGCGTCGGGCGGGCTGAGCACCGGGGAGCTGTTTTTT
CDR3aa: CASASGGLSTGELFF

v_gene: TRBV20-1
j_gene: TRBJ2-7
d_gene: TRBD2
abundance: few
CDR3nt: TGCAGTGCTAGTCAGGGGACTAGCGGGATGGGCGAGCAGTACTTC
CDR3aa: CSASQGTSGMGEQYF

v_gene: TRBV12-3/TRBV12-4
j_gene: TRBJ1-3
d_gene: .
abundance: few
CDR3nt: TGTGCCAGCAGCCCTCAAGGACAGTTCTCTGGAAACACCATATATTTT
CDR3aa: CASSPQGQFSGNTIYF

v_gene: TRBV4-1
j_gene: TRBJ2-1
d_gene: TRBD2
abundance: .
CDR3nt: TGCGCCAGCAGCCAAGAGGGACCGGTAGCGGGCCCCACCTACAATGAGCAGTTCTTC
CDR3aa: CASSQEGPVAGPTYNEQFF

v_gene: TRBV5-6
j_gene: TRBJ2-1
d_gene: .
abundance: .
CDR3nt: TGTGCCAGCAGCTTAGGTGAGGGAGTCCTGTTCTTC
CDR3aa: CASSLGEGVLFF

v_gene: TRBV19
j_gene: TRBJ2-2
d_gene: .
abundance: .
CDR3nt: TGTGCCAGTAGCAAGGGATGGGGCACCGGGGAGCTGTTTTTT
CDR3aa: CASSKGWGTGELFF

v_gene: TRBV28
j_gene: TRBJ2-2
d_gene: .
abundance: few
CDR3nt: TGTGCCAGCACCCCCCGGGGTAGGGACACCGGGGAGCTGTTTTTT
CDR3aa: CASTPRGRDTGELFF

v_gene: TRBV25-1
j_gene: TRBJ2-1
d_gene: TRBD1
abundance: once
CDR3nt: TGTGCCAGCAGAAGACAGGGCCCGGACAATGAGCAGTTCTTC
CDR3aa: CASRRQGPDNEQFF

v_gene: TRBV7-9
j_gene: TRBJ2-7
d_gene: .
abundance: .
CDR3nt: TGTGCCAGCAGCTTAACAGTAATGGGCGAGCAGTACTTC
CDR3aa: CASSLTVMGEQYF

v_gene: TRBV4-1
j_gene: TRBJ2-3
d_gene: .
abundance: few
CDR3nt: TGCGCCAGCAGTCCAAGAATGGGAGAGTACACAGATACGCAGTATTTT
CDR3aa: CASSPRMGEYTDTQYF

v_gene: TRBV24-1
j_gene: TRBJ2-1
d_gene: .
abundance: few
CDR3nt: TGTGCCACCAAGGCGGGGGCAGAGCAGTTCTTC
CDR3aa: CATKAGAEQFF

v_gene: TRBV9
j_gene: TRBJ2-3
d_gene: .
abundance: few
CDR3nt: TGTGCCAGCAGCGCACGGGGGGCAGACGGCACAGATACGCAGTATTTT
CDR3aa: CASSARGADGTDTQYF

v_gene: TRBV5-6
j_gene: TRBJ2-1
d_gene: .
abundance: .
CDR3nt: TGTGCCAGCAGCTTGGGGTACAGCTCCTACAATGAGCAGTTCTTC
CDR3aa: CASSLGYSSYNEQFF

v_gene: TRBV12-3/TRBV12-4
j_gene: TRBJ1-2
d_gene: .
abundance: .
CDR3nt: TGTGCCAGCAGTTTATACAGGCAGGGAGGCTACACCTTC
CDR3aa: CASSLYRQGGYTF

v_gene: TRBV7-8
j_gene: TRBJ2-2
d_gene: TRBD2
abundance: .
CDR3nt: TGTGCCAGCAGCCCAGTTGGGGCTAGCGGGAGCGGGGAGCTGTTTTTT
CDR3aa: CASSPVGASGSGELFF